This TCR beta chain was identified during a study of monozygotic twins with inflammatory bowel disease (dated by TCRdb to 2018 to 2020). For context, the study as a whole: The full study comprised around 30 monozygotic twin pairs: nine German pairs (four IBD-concordant, five IBD-discordant) and 19 IBD-discordant Danish pairs. Each individual had, on average, about 151 000 unique TCRalpha sequences and 181 000 unique TCRbeta sequences available for analysis. The search for disease-associated traits relied mainly on comparing, within discordant pairs, IBD patients with their genetically identical healthy co-twins.

The method was 5' RACE. For each TCR library, 3,000 to 3,500 ng of total RNA was used. For each sample, cDNA synthesis with SMARTScribe reverse transcriptase was split into eight separate reactions. During cDNA synthesis, template switching introduced unique molecular identifiers that contained a 6-nucleotide sample barcode. Two nested PCRs of approximately 16 and 10 cycles amplified the TCRalpha and TCRbeta cDNA, and bead purification followed each PCR. Before amplification, the cDNA was treated with uracil DNA-glycosylase and purified using the QIAquick PCR purification kit. The second PCR was the step at which Illumina TruSeq-compatible adapters and sample-specific barcodes were added. TapeStation and Qubit were used to check library quality and concentration, and 5 to 5.5 ng of each library was pooled. Pooled libraries were sequenced on an Illumina HiSeq2500 single-index Rapid Run with 2 x 100 bp reads and custom sequencing primers. Per the authors' processing: PCR and sequencing errors were corrected by UMI-based consensus assembly using MiGEC version 1.2.6. MiXCR version 2.1.1 handled V(D)J alignment, clonotype assembly and CDR3 extraction. To normalise gene usage, clonotype sharing and MAIT/NKT TCR abundance, the analysis used the top 1000, 10 000 and 20 000 clonotypes per sample. After downsampling to 27 000 UMIs, diversity was calculated as the inverse Simpson index using the vegan R package. Paired Mann-Whitney U tests were applied to discordant twin pairs, and Benjamini-Hochberg correction was used for multiple testing. Through TCRdb reprocessing, the reads give one entry per CDR3 protein sequence; DNA is omitted. The V and J calls and clone size are TCRdb's, not the authors'. This sample's listing comprises approximately 340,000 distinct CDR3 sequences. Under 2.5% of the sample comes from the top ten.

Broad study findings and their caveats: No single strong signal or clonotype linked to IBD turned up in the results, so the idea that one exists was not supported. Differing immunosuppressive treatments among patients may have added background noise and inter-individual variability to the repertoires. Distinction between different T cell subtypes could not be achieved in the analysis. Compared with healthy twins, IBD patients had fewer clonotypes in common with other individuals, a difference most pronounced in patients showing signs of disease activity. Concordant and discordant twins showed no difference in repertoire similarity, possibly because of limited statistical power. A decrease in TCRbeta repertoire diversity, as measured by inverse Simpson index, was observed in IBD patients compared with their healthy co-twins.

From each donor, a roughly 2.4 ml peripheral blood sample was collected into PAXgene tubes and kept at -80 degrees C. Without T cell sorting, total RNA was isolated from whole blood using the PAXgene blood miRNA kit on an automated QIAcube. Peripheral blood from monozygotic twin pairs concordant or discordant for inflammatory bowel disease was subjected to deep TCRalpha and TCRbeta repertoire profiling with unique molecular barcoding. Smoking habits were recorded for all twin pairs, and individuals were classified as current, former or never smokers. Concerning this clonotype itself: Which antigen it targets is not known.

CDR1 GTSNPN and CDR2 SVGIG were looked up in the germline V gene (reference sequence). Spanning cysteine to phenylalanine, the CDR3 consists of 14 amino acids. No nucleotide data were recorded. The sample was blood. The chain joins TRBV30 to TRBJ1-4; the D gene TCRdb calls, TRBD1, cannot be checked with no DNA. The sequence was obtained from a human donor with ulcerative colitis or Crohn's disease, or a healthy co-twin of an affected twin (not recorded which). The CDR3: CAWSSTGTNEKLFF.